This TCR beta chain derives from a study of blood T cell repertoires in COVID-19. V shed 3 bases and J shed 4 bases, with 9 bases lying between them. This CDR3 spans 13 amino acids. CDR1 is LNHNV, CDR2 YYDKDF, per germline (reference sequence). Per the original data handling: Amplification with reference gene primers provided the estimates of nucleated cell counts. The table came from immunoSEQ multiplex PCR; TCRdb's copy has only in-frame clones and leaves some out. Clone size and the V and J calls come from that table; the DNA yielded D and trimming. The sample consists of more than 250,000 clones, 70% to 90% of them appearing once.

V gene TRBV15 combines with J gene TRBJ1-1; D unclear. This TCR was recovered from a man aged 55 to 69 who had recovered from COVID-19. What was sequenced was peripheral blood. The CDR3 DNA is TGTGCCACCAGCAGGGTGGTCGGCACTGAAGCTTTCTTT. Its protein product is CATSRVVGTEAFF.